This T cell receptor (beta chain) was identified in a study of CD8 T cells in Susac syndrome. Negative magnetic isolation gave CD8+ and CD4+ cells; FACS enriched CD8+ TEMRA. RNA amounts of roughly 0.45 to 1 ug underwent reverse transcription with random hexamers. Amplification of the TCR beta CDR3 was carried out by immunoSEQ multiplex PCR, which spanned a total of 54 Vbeta and 13 Jbeta segments. TCRdb independently ran MiXCR on the immunoSEQ multiplex PCR reads; one entry per CDR3 protein. The sample contains over 350,000 distinct CDR3 sequences, around 85% of which appear only once. Sequencing was carried out using CD8+ T cells from PBMCs. The receptor's source is a human donor with multiple sclerosis.

This CDR3 is CASGGDAEKLFF. CDR3 sequence (DNA): TGCGCCAGCGGTGGTGACGCGGAAAAACTGTTTTTT. V and J are TRBV4-1 and TRBJ1-4; D gene unclear. The germline V gene encodes CDR1 MGHRA and CDR2 YSYEKL. V shed 8 bases and J shed 8 bases, with 12 bases lying between them. There are 12 residues in the CDR3.